These 25 T cell receptor beta chains came from one sample sequenced in a study of shared clonotypes between healthy human individuals (dated by TCRdb to 2019 to 2021). The library was obtained by the immunoSEQ multiplex PCR assay. TCRdb limited this immuneACCESS table to in-frame rearrangements with V and J called. A share of clones is missing; checked studies link under half to unresolved V genes, and the rest is unexplained. Present in this sample are approximately 720,000 clones, 92% of which were seen just once. 24% of the sample lies in the top ten. For the CD8 naive samples, CD45RO-negative cells were positively selected for CCR7, yielding a CD45RA+CCR7+ population from which TemRA cells were excluded. The sequenced material came from naive CD8+ T cells sorted from blood. Sample cell subset or site, as interpreted from the label and publication: CD45RA+CCR7+. Source of these receptors: a man aged 25-45 years in good health.

The V gene is TRBV6-6, the J gene TRBJ2-2; no reliable D call. The V and J ends lost 1 base and 8 bases respectively, with 17 bases between them. Germline V gene data show CDR1 as MNHNY and CDR2 as SVGAGI (reference sequence). The CDR3 has 16 amino acids. CDR3 amino acids: CASSYYSSISKGELFF. The CDR3 coding sequence is TGTGCCAGCAGTTACTATTCTTCGATCTCCAAAGGGGAGCTGTTTTTT.

This chain connects TRBV11-2 to TRBJ2-2; 9 bases are a match to TRBD2. The junction had 6 bases not matched to a gene; V was cut back by 1 base and J by 6 bases. The CDR3 contains 16 residues. Germline loops: CDR1 SGHAT, CDR2 FQNNGV. CDR3 amino acids: CASSLGGSGSAGELFF. The DNA of the CDR3 is TGTGCCAGCAGCTTAGGGGGTAGCGGGAGTGCCGGGGAGCTGTTTTTT.

The rearrangement joins TRBV29-1 to TRBJ2-2, with 10 bases that match TRBD1. With 8 bases clipped from V and 7 bases from J, the junction kept 10 bases outside the gene matches. The CDR3 consists of 14 residues. Germline V gene data show CDR1 as SQVTM and CDR2 as ANQGSEA. This chain's CDR3 is CSFSGTGEDGELFF. In nucleotides, the CDR3 is TGCAGCTTCTCCGGGACAGGGGAGGACGGGGAGCTGTTTTTT.

This chain links TRBV6-5 with TRBJ2-7; D might be TRBD1 (5 bases). V was cut by 4 bases and J by 2 bases, with 12 bases left in between. Germline loops: CDR1 MNHEY, CDR2 SVGAGI. CDR3 size: 14 residues. The CDR3: CASSLTGQPYEQYF. The CDR3 DNA is TGTGCCAGCAGTTTGACCGGACAACCCTACGAGCAGTACTTC.

The CDR3 nucleotides are TGCGCCAGCAGCGACTCCTACAATGAGCAGTTCTTC. Protein: CASSDSYNEQFF. V usage is TRBV5-1 and J usage is TRBJ2-1; D gene unclear. The CDR3 contains 12 residues. With 4 bases removed from V and 0 bases from J, the gap between germline ends came to 2 bases. Germline-derived CDR1 and CDR2 are SGHRS and YFSETQ.

This chain links TRBV21-1 with TRBJ2-5. TRBV21-1 is given as a pseudogene. The CDR3 runs to 17 residues. The chain's CDR3 is CASSKKPYTNSRETQYF. DNA for the CDR3: TGTGCCAGCAGCAAAAAACCTTACACAAACTCCCGAGAGACCCAGTACTTC.

The J gene is TRBJ2-1, the V gene TRBV28; D gene unclear. The V and J ends lost 5 bases and 4 bases respectively, with 12 bases between them. The CDR3 is 14 amino acids. Germline CDR1 reads MDHEN; CDR2 reads SYDVKM. The CDR3: CASSPTLGYNEQFF. The CDR3, as DNA: TGTGCCAGCAGTCCAACTCTGGGTTACAATGAGCAGTTCTTC.

V is TRBV5-8 and J is TRBJ2-5; 9 bases agree with TRBD1. After removal of 3 bases from V and 5 bases from J, the junction contained 8 bases not matched to a gene. CDR3 length: 15 amino acids. Germline CDR1 and CDR2: SGHTS and YDEGEE. The CDR3 loop reads CASSSGQGGGETQYF. The CDR3, as DNA: TGTGCCAGCAGCTCGGGACAGGGTGGTGGGGAGACCCAGTACTTC.

The chain combines TRBV6-5 with TRBJ2-2; D gene unclear. The CDR3 contains 16 residues. The V end was cut by 0 bases, the J end by 7 bases, with 15 bases between. The germline gives CDR1 MNHEY, CDR2 SVGAGI. CDR3 sequence: CASSYSVEHPDGELFF. DNA of the CDR3: TGTGCCAGCAGTTACTCGGTGGAGCACCCAGACGGGGAGCTGTTTTTT.

The rearrangement links TRBV27 to TRBJ2-7, with unresolved D. V gave up 0 bases and J gave up 5 bases, with 11 bases separating them. CDR3 size: 14 residues. CDR1 is MNHEY, CDR2 SMNVEV, per germline (reference sequence). CDR3 region: CASSLSGFLNEQYF. Written as DNA, the CDR3 is TGTGCCAGCAGTTTATCGGGGTTTTTGAACGAGCAGTACTTC.

This rearrangement joins TRBV5-5 to TRBJ2-2; 8 nucleotides align to TRBD2. Trimming at V came to 5 bases and at J to 6 bases, leaving 12 bases not matched to a gene. CDR3 length equals 16 residues. CDR1 and CDR2 (germline): SGHKS, YYEKEE (reference sequence). CDR3 residues: CASRSREGPRAGELFF. The CDR3 region has the DNA TGTGCCAGCAGGTCCCGGGAGGGCCCTCGCGCCGGGGAGCTGTTTTTT.

The J gene is TRBJ1-1, the V gene TRBV19; D is uncertain. V lost 3 bases and J lost 1, with 15 bases in between. Per germline, CDR1 LNHDA and CDR2 SQIVND (reference sequence). The CDR3 totals 16 residues. The CDR3 bases are TGTGCCAGTAGTATGCTCCAACCAGACAAGAACACTGAAGCTTTCTTT. Amino acids: CASSMLQPDKNTEAFF.

V usage is TRBV29-1 and J usage is TRBJ2-7; 7 nucleotides agree with TRBD1. V shed 0 bases, J shed 1 base, and the junction held 6 bases outside the gene matches. This CDR3 is built from 15 residues. The V gene's germline CDR1 is SQVTM and CDR2 ANQGSEA. CDR3 DNA sequence: TGCAGCGTTGAAGACCCGACAGGGTTATCCTACGAGCAGTACTTC. Translated, it gives CSVEDPTGLSYEQYF.

This chain connects TRBV5-4 to TRBJ2-1, with 11 nucleotides matching TRBD2. Germline CDR1 and CDR2: SGHNT and YYREEE (reference sequence). With V trimmed by 6 bases and J by 10 bases, 12 bases remained unmatched. The CDR3 loop spans 15 amino acids. The CDR3 DNA reads TGTGCCAGCACCATAGCGGGAGGGCCTCTCTACGAGCAGTTCTTC. Translating it yields CASTIAGGPLYEQFF.

The chain employs TRBV7-2 and TRBJ2-5; 13 bases fit TRBD2. The V segment lost 3 bases and the J segment 5 bases; nucleotides outside the gene matches: 9. The CDR3 loop spans 17 amino acids. Germline-derived CDR1 and CDR2 are SGHTA and FQGNSA. In DNA, the CDR3 is TGTGCCAGCAGCTTTACTAGCGGGAGGGCCTTAAGGGAGACCCAGTACTTC. Its protein product is CASSFTSGRALRETQYF.

This chain connects TRBV2 to TRBJ2-7; no reliable D call. The germline V gene has CDR1 SNHLY and CDR2 FYNNEI. The CDR3 loop spans 11 amino acids. V gave up 9 bases and J gave up 10 bases, with 16 bases separating them. CDR3 sequence: CASGPRGEQYF. The CDR3 region has the DNA TGTGCCAGTGGCCCCCGCGGAGAACAGTACTTC. The full variable domain, with the rest looked up from reference TRBV2 and TRBJ2-7, is EPEVTQTPSHQVTQMGQEVILRCVPISNHLYFYWYRQILGQKVEFLVSFYNNEISEKSEIFDDQFSVERPDGSNFTLKIRSTKLEDSAMYFCASGPRGEQYFGPGTRLTVT.

V usage is TRBV6-6 and J usage is TRBJ1-5; D is unclear. Germline CDR1 and CDR2: MNHNY and SVGAGI (reference sequence). This CDR3 is 14 amino acids long. The germline V and J ends were trimmed by 2 bases and 5 bases, with 10 bases remaining between them. The DNA of the CDR3 is TGTGCCAGCAGTTACACCATGACCCATCAGCCCCAGCATTTT. Amino acid sequence: CASSYTMTHQPQHF.

This clone was seen once. The rearrangement joins TRBV12-5 to TRBJ1-2, with D perhaps matching TRBD1 (6 bases). V was shortened by 1 base and J by 4 bases, with 10 bases between the two germline ends. CDR3 length equals 14 residues. Germline assignment: CDR1 LGHNT and CDR2 FRNRAP. For the CDR3, the DNA is TGTGCTAGTGGTTTGGAGGGGGGCTTCTATGGCTACACCTTC. Its protein is CASGLEGGFYGYTF.

The rearrangement uses TRBV15 and TRBJ2-1, with D maybe TRBD1 (6 bases). There are 15 residues in the CDR3. The V end was cut by 7 bases, the J end by 0 bases, with 13 bases between. Germline CDR1 reads LNHNV; CDR2 reads YYDKDF (reference sequence). The CDR3 region has the DNA TGTGCCACCAAAGGGCAGGGGAGCTCCTACAATGAGCAGTTCTTC. Translated: CATKGQGSSYNEQFF.

The V gene is TRBV5-5, the J gene TRBJ2-2; the match to TRBD2 covers 7 bases. This CDR3 contains 14 residues. With V trimmed by 7 bases and J by 4 bases, 7 bases remained unmatched. Germline CDR1 reads SGHKS; CDR2 reads YYEKEE (reference sequence). CDR3 region: CASVGGRGTGELFF. The CDR3 bases are TGTGCCAGCGTTGGCGGGAGAGGCACCGGGGAGCTGTTTTTT.

This chain connects TRBV2 to TRBJ2-7; 11 nucleotides agree with TRBD1. Losses at the gene ends were 5 bases for V and 4 bases for J; bases not matched to a gene: 10. Germline V CDR1 and CDR2: SNHLY, FYNNEI. The CDR3 extends over 16 amino acids. CDR3 in DNA: TGTGCCAGCAGTTTCGGACAGGGGGCACCTACGTACGAGCAGTACTTC. Translation gives CASSFGQGAPTYEQYF.

The chain couples TRBV29-1 to TRBJ2-7, with D perhaps matching TRBD1 (6 bases). This CDR3 has 15 residues. The V and J ends lost 4 bases and 2 bases respectively, with 18 bases between them. Per germline, CDR1 SQVTM and CDR2 ANQGSEA. The CDR3 nucleotides are TGCAGCGTTGGGGGGAACAGGGAGCGGACCTACGAGCAGTACTTC. Translating it yields CSVGGNRERTYEQYF.

This rearrangement joins TRBV19 to TRBJ1-5; possibly TRBD1 for D (5 bases). This CDR3 is 15 amino acids long. V dropped 5 bases and J dropped 0 bases, with 11 bases sitting between them. Germline CDR1 reads LNHDA; CDR2 reads SQIVND (reference sequence). CDR3 DNA sequence: TGTGCCAGTAGTCCCCTCAGGGTTAGCAATCAGCCCCAGCATTTT. Protein: CASSPLRVSNQPQHF.

The chain couples TRBV7-7 to TRBJ2-7, with D perhaps matching TRBD1 (5 bases). Trimming removed 5 bases from V and 7 bases from J, with 18 bases in between. This CDR3 has 14 residues. Germline CDR1 reads SSHAT; CDR2 reads FNYEAQ (reference sequence). The CDR3 reads CASSPREGVKEQYF. The CDR3 region has the DNA TGTGCCAGCAGCCCCCGCGAAGGGGTGAAAGAGCAGTACTTC.

V gene TRBV28 combines with J gene TRBJ2-1; D might be TRBD2 (6 bases). This CDR3 has 15 residues. CDR1 MDHEN and CDR2 SYDVKM come from the germline V gene. The V and J ends lost 4 bases and 0 bases respectively, with 10 bases between them. Written as DNA, the CDR3 is TGTGCCAGCAGTTGGACCGGGAGCTCCTACAATGAGCAGTTCTTC. Amino acids: CASSWTGSSYNEQFF.